Below, 14 T cell receptor beta chains from the same sample are listed, as sequenced in a study of cytomegalovirus exposure and HLA in healthy donors. This PCR relied on a set of 60 Vbeta primers and 13 Jbeta primers. The assay was immunoSEQ multiplex PCR, and TCRdb's table has in-frame clones only and misses some. The table includes approximately 110,000 clones, about 73% detected once. Source material: PBMCs. These receptors came from a woman aged 40 to 55 in good health and CMV-seronegative.

This clone was seen a handful of times. V is TRBV10-1 and J is TRBJ1-5; perhaps TRBD1 as D (5 bases). The V gene's germline CDR1 is WNHNN and CDR2 SYGVQD (reference sequence). The CDR3 has 15 residues. Trimming shortened V by 6 bases and J by 1 base, and 13 bases separated the two germline ends. The CDR3 protein is CASRDGDRSNQPQHF. CDR3 sequence (DNA): TGCGCCAGCAGAGACGGAGACAGAAGCAATCAGCCCCAGCATTTT.

The rearrangement uses TRBV7-9 and TRBJ2-1; TRBD2 agrees at 8 bases. CDR1 and CDR2 from the germline V gene are SEHNR and FQNEAQ (reference sequence). The V segment lost 6 bases and the J segment 4 bases; nucleotides outside the gene matches: 5. The length of the CDR3 is 14 residues. The CDR3 DNA reads as TGTGCCAGCAGTAGCGGGATAGGGTACAATGAGCAGTTCTTC. Amino acid sequence: CASSSGIGYNEQFF.

The chain combines TRBV18 with TRBJ1-1; unclear D gene. CDR1 and CDR2 (germline): KGHSH, LQKENI. The ends were cut back, 6 bases at V and 2 bases at J, with 10 bases in the middle. The CDR3 consists of 13 residues. The CDR3 loop reads CASSAGANTEAFF. The CDR3 bases are TGTGCCAGCTCGGCGGGAGCAAACACTGAAGCTTTCTTT.

V gene TRBV5-6 combines with J gene TRBJ2-2; D not resolved. CDR1 is SGHDT and CDR2 is YYEEEE in the germline V gene. This CDR3 is built from 14 residues. V lost 1 base, J lost 7 bases, and 11 bases lay in between. CDR3 amino acids: CASSLLKLGGELFF. In DNA form, the CDR3 reads TGTGCCAGCAGCTTGCTGAAACTCGGCGGGGAGCTGTTTTTT.

The sample holds a few counts of this clone. The chain links TRBV19 to TRBJ1-3; TRBD1 might be the D (6 bases). CDR3 length: 15 amino acids. CDR1 and CDR2 from the germline V gene are LNHDA and SQIVND (reference sequence). V gave up 5 bases and J gave up 3 bases, with 14 bases separating them. In DNA, the CDR3 is TGTGCCAGTAGTCCTGCTCGCAGGGGTGGAAACACCATATATTTT. Encoded protein: CASSPARRGGNTIYF.

This clone was observed a few times. This sequence joins TRBV5-6 and TRBJ1-3, with D possibly TRBD1 on 6 matching bases. CDR3 length: 17 residues. From germline, CDR1 is SGHDT and CDR2 YYEEEE. Trimming pared 0 bases from V and 4 bases from J, leaving 17 bases between. This chain's CDR3 is CASSLARGSSEGNTIYF. CDR3 sequence (DNA): TGTGCCAGCAGCTTGGCCAGGGGCTCATCAGAGGGAAACACCATATATTTT.

This clone was seen more than once but under ten times. The chain recombines TRBV5-1 with TRBJ2-1; tentative D call: TRBD2 (5 bases). This CDR3 has 15 amino acids. Per germline, CDR1 SGHRS and CDR2 YFSETQ. V dropped 4 bases and J dropped 9 bases, with 20 bases sitting between them. The CDR3 sequence is CASSPRQPLEGEQFF. CDR3 nucleotides: TGCGCCAGCAGCCCCCGCCAACCCCTTGAGGGTGAGCAGTTCTTC. Looking up the rest from reference TRBV5-1 and TRBJ2-1 gives the full variable domain: KAGVTQTPRYLIKTRGQQVTLSCSPISGHRSVSWYQQTPGQGLQFLFEYFSETQRNKGNFPGRFSGRQFSNSRSEMNVSTLELGDSALYLCASSPRQPLEGEQFFGPGTRLTVL.

This chain joins TRBV7-2 and TRBJ1-6; D is ambiguous. The CDR3 totals 15 residues. From germline, CDR1 is SGHTA and CDR2 FQGNSA. V was clipped by 5 bases and J by 2 bases, with 10 bases between them. The CDR3 spells CASSPHSPYNSPLHF. CDR3 in DNA: TGTGCCAGCAGCCCCCACAGCCCCTATAATTCACCCCTCCACTTT.

The chain recombines TRBV7-3 with TRBJ2-5, with D perhaps TRBD2 (6 bases). This CDR3 spans 12 amino acids. V lost 5 bases and J lost 11, with 15 bases in between. The germline CDR1 and CDR2 sequences are SGHTA and FQGTGA. The CDR3 bases are TGTGCCAGCAGCCCCCAACCGGGGGAGCAGTACTTC. Protein: CASSPQPGEQYF.

The V call is TRBV12-5, the J call TRBJ1-1; the D is unclear. The V and J ends lost 5 bases and 4 bases respectively, with 11 bases between them. CDR1 LGHNT and CDR2 FRNRAP come from the germline V gene. The CDR3 spans 13 residues. The CDR3 sequence is CASGLGSPTEAFF. The DNA for the CDR3 is TGTGCTAGTGGTCTCGGGTCCCCCACTGAAGCTTTCTTT. The full variable domain, its missing parts supplied by reference TRBV12-5 and TRBJ1-1, is DARVTQTPRHKVTEMGQEVTMRCQPILGHNTVFWYRQTMMQGLELLAYFRNRAPLDDSGMPKDRFSAEMPDATLATLKIQPSEPRDSAVYFCASGLGSPTEAFFGQGTRLTVV.

This chain joins TRBV4-1 and TRBJ1-1; D might be TRBD1 (5 bases). Between the trimmed V and J ends, which lost 1 base and 4 bases, there was a span of 10 bases. The germline V gene encodes CDR1 MGHRA and CDR2 YSYEKL. The CDR3 totals 14 residues. The CDR3 DNA reads TGCGCCAGCAGCCAAGCGAGCGGGGGCACTGAAGCTTTCTTT. Its translation: CASSQASGGTEAFF.

This sequence joins TRBV5-8 and TRBJ1-2; 9 bases are shared with TRBD1. CDR1 and CDR2 (germline): SGHTS, YDEGEE. The ends lost 6 bases at V and 7 bases at J; junction bases unmatched: 10. The CDR3 runs to 14 residues. CDR3 amino acids: CASTPGTGWPGYTF. CDR3 DNA sequence: TGTGCCAGCACCCCCGGGACAGGGTGGCCTGGCTACACCTTC.

V gene TRBV4-3 combines with J gene TRBJ2-3; D is unresolved. From germline, CDR1 is LGHNA and CDR2 YSLEER. The ends were cut back, 1 base at V and 5 bases at J, with 7 bases in the middle. This CDR3 is built from 13 residues. The CDR3 reads CASSQVELDTQYF. In DNA form, the CDR3 reads TGCGCCAGCAGCCAAGTTGAGTTAGATACGCAGTATTTT.

This clone was seen just once. This chain joins TRBV19 and TRBJ1-5, with 8 bases matching TRBD1. In germline, CDR1 is LNHDA, CDR2 SQIVND (reference sequence). V lost 7 bases, J lost 5 bases, and 7 bases stayed unmatched. The CDR3 consists of 14 residues. CDR3 residues: CASTPGQVYQPQHF. DNA of the CDR3: TGTGCCAGTACTCCGGGACAGGTATATCAGCCCCAGCATTTT.